This T cell receptor (beta chain) was retrieved from a study of cytomegalovirus exposure and HLA in healthy donors. TCRdb keeps only in-frame clones here, not all; method: immunoSEQ multiplex PCR. The sample has about 49,000 clones, approximately 95% seen once. The CDR3 runs 15 residues. With 2 bases clipped from V and 3 bases from J, the junction kept 1 base outside the gene matches. In germline, CDR1 is MNHEY, CDR2 SVGAGI. The source of this sequence is a woman between 18 and 29 years old in good health and CMV-seropositive. This sequence joins TRBV6-5 and TRBJ2-1; TRBD1 matches 10 bases. Sequenced: PBMCs. As DNA, the CDR3 is TGTGCCAGCAGTTACCGGACAGGGGGCTACAATGAGCAGTTCTTC. Residues: CASSYRTGGYNEQFF.